The present T cell receptor (beta chain) was sequenced within a study of blood T cell repertoires in COVID-19. The overall study: Collection of acute and convalescent COVID-19 samples took place in the United States, Italy and Spain. Nucleic acid was either cDNA or gDNA, and it came from T cells, B-cell-depleted T cells, or PBMCs.

This clone was counted a single time. V dropped 2 bases and J dropped 2 bases, with 13 bases sitting between them. Germline CDR1 and CDR2: MNHEY and SVGAGI. This CDR3 region has 16 residues. Original processing methods: Amplification from reference gene primers served as the basis for estimated nucleated cell counts. Sequenced by immunoSEQ multiplex PCR; TCRdb stores in-frame clones only, minus some. V, J and clone size are those of that table, while D and trimming were read from the DNA. The sample contains tens of thousands of clones, 80% to 90% of which appear only once. The receptor's source is a woman in her sixties with acute or convalescent COVID-19. Input material: peripheral blood. This chain uses TRBV6-5 with TRBJ1-3; tentatively, D is TRBD1 (5 bases). The CDR3 spells CASSYGGDLAGNTIYF. The CDR3 DNA follows: TGTGCCAGCAGTTACGGAGGGGATCTTGCTGGAAACACCATATATTTT.